This passage covers 16 T cell receptor beta chains from one sample sequenced in a study of neoadjuvant anti-PD-1 for oral cavity cancer. Method: immunoSEQ multiplex PCR; TCRdb's copy keeps in-frame clones and lacks some. The repertoire holds 7,200 or so clones, 70% to 80% seen once, with 2.5% to 3.5% in the top ten. This material consisted of PBMCs, taken before nivolumab (anti-PD-1) treatment. Every receptor here comes from a person aged 35 to 85 with oral cavity squamous cell carcinoma.

In this sample, this clone is medium-sized. The chain employs TRBV19 and TRBJ1-5; 9 bases are shared with TRBD1. This CDR3 is 15 amino acids long. The V gene's germline CDR1 is LNHDA and CDR2 SQIVND (reference sequence). After removal of 6 bases from V and 2 bases from J, the junction contained 5 bases not matched to a gene. The CDR3 here is CASRNRGHGNQPQHF. The CDR3 region has the DNA TGTGCCAGTAGAAACAGGGGGCACGGCAATCAGCCCCAGCATTTT.

The chain joins TRBV7-8 to TRBJ2-4; D possibly matches TRBD1 or TRBD2 (5 bases each). This CDR3 comprises 14 residues. V dropped 5 bases and J dropped 0 bases, with 8 bases sitting between them. Per the germline V gene, CDR1 is SGHVS and CDR2 is FQNEAQ. Here the CDR3 reads CASSKGTAKNIQYF. The CDR3 DNA is TGTGCCAGCAGCAAAGGGACAGCCAAAAACATTCAGTACTTC.

This rearrangement joins TRBV29-1 to TRBJ1-2, with D possibly matching TRBD1 (6 bases). CDR1 is SQVTM and CDR2 is ANQGSEA in the germline V gene. The germline V and J ends were trimmed by 4 bases and 8 bases, with 11 bases remaining between them. This CDR3 contains 11 residues. CDR3 nucleotides: TGCAGCGTTGCTGAGGGGGGCGGCTACACCTTC. Translated: CSVAEGGGYTF.

Judged by abundance, this clone is large. The V and J genes are TRBV7-9 and TRBJ1-2; D perhaps matches TRBD1 (5 bases). The V and J ends lost 1 base and 6 bases respectively, with 15 bases between them. The CDR3 length is 15 residues. From germline, CDR1 is SEHNR and CDR2 FQNEAQ (reference sequence). Here the CDR3 reads CASSLDEGMPHGYTF. Here the CDR3 DNA reads TGTGCCAGCAGCTTAGATGAGGGGATGCCTCATGGCTACACCTTC.

The rearrangement joins TRBV19 to TRBJ2-5, with 8 bases fitting TRBD2. This CDR3 contains 13 residues. V was pared by 9 bases and J by 5 bases, with 8 bases of the junction left unmatched. Per germline, CDR1 LNHDA and CDR2 SQIVND (reference sequence). Written as DNA, the CDR3 is TGTGCCAGCGGTATGGGCGGGAGGGAGACCCAGTACTTC. This encodes CASGMGGRETQYF.

As regards this clone: Germline and junction disagree at one end, which may indicate a read error. This sequence joins TRBV7-2 and TRBJ2-1; perhaps TRBD2 as D (5 bases). The CDR3 length is 15 residues. Germline V CDR1 and CDR2: SGHTA, FQGNSA. The CDR3 protein is CASSLTPPREREPFF. The CDR3 coding sequence is TGTGCCAGCAGCTTAACCCCCCCGCGAGAGAGGGAGCCGTTCTTC.

CDR3: CASKQGGGDYGYTF. DNA of the CDR3: TGTGCCAGCAAGCAGGGCGGGGGGGACTATGGCTACACCTTC. This rearrangement joins TRBV6-1 to TRBJ1-2; D possibly corresponds to TRBD1 (5 bases). CDR3 length: 14 amino acids. Germline V gene lookup returns CDR1 MNHNS and CDR2 SASEGT. Deletions cut 7 bases from V and 3 bases from J, with 15 bases between.

CDR3 sequence reads: CASSPRGGKNEQFF. CDR3 in DNA: TGTGCCAGCAGCCCGCGAGGAGGGAAGAATGAGCAGTTCTTC. The J gene is TRBJ2-1, the V gene TRBV7-3; perhaps TRBD2 as D (6 bases). Germline assignment: CDR1 SGHTA and CDR2 FQGTGA. CDR3 length equals 14 residues. V was cut by 5 bases and J by 7 bases, with 15 bases left in between.

The J gene is TRBJ1-5, the V gene TRBV7-9, with unresolved D. V lost 3 bases to trimming and J lost 4 bases, with 4 bases between them. CDR1 is SEHNR, CDR2 FQNEAQ, per germline (reference sequence). The CDR3 contains 12 residues. CDR3 sequence: CASSFLNQPQHF. In DNA, the CDR3 is TGTGCCAGCAGCTTCCTAAATCAGCCCCAGCATTTT.

This chain joins TRBV5-6 and TRBJ2-7, with D possibly called TRBD1 or TRBD2 (5 bases each). The CDR3 is 18 amino acids. V lost 0 bases, J lost 6 bases, and 25 bases lay in between. Germline CDR1 reads SGHDT; CDR2 reads YYEEEE. The CDR3 sequence: CASSLGYSAGAGNREQYF. DNA for the CDR3: TGTGCCAGCAGCTTGGGGTATAGCGCCGGGGCCGGCAACCGCGAGCAGTACTTC.

The rearrangement uses TRBV7-6 and TRBJ2-2, with D possibly TRBD1 on 5 matching bases. The V and J ends lost 1 base and 4 bases respectively, with 10 bases between them. The CDR3 totals 15 residues. Germline CDR1 SGHVS, CDR2 FNYEAQ. This CDR3 reads CASSLVREGTGELFF. The CDR3 nucleotides read TGTGCCAGCAGCTTAGTCAGGGAAGGCACCGGGGAGCTGTTTTTT.

The chain joins TRBV7-3 to TRBJ2-7, with unresolved D. The CDR3 length is 11 residues. V lost 4 bases to trimming and J lost 4 bases, with 5 bases between them. The germline V gene encodes CDR1 SGHTA and CDR2 FQGTGA. This CDR3 reads CASSSAYEQYF. CDR3 in DNA: TGTGCCAGCAGCTCCGCGTACGAGCAGTACTTC.

The chain couples TRBV7-6 to TRBJ1-1, with D possibly TRBD1 on 6 matching bases. This CDR3 region has 11 residues. V lost 4 bases, J lost 8 bases, and 8 bases lay in between. CDR1 is SGHVS, CDR2 FNYEAQ, per germline. CDR3 in amino acids: CASSSGQEAFF. For the CDR3, the DNA is TGTGCCAGCAGCTCAGGACAGGAAGCTTTCTTT. The whole variable domain, remainder taken from reference TRBV7-6 and TRBJ1-1, is GAGVSQSPRYKVTKRGQDVALRCDPISGHVSLYWYRQALGQGPEFLTYFNYEAQQDKSGLPNDRFSAERPEGSISTLTIQRTEQRDSAMYRCASSSGQEAFFGQGTRLTVV.

The gene calls are TRBV18 and TRBJ1-6; tentatively, D is TRBD1 (6 bases). From germline, CDR1 is KGHSH and CDR2 LQKENI. CDR3 length equals 14 residues. V dropped 4 bases and J dropped 7 bases, with 11 bases sitting between them. The CDR3 is CASSRRTENSPLHF. The DNA for the CDR3 is TGTGCCAGCTCACGTAGGACAGAGAATTCACCCCTCCACTTT.

The V gene is TRBV28, the J gene TRBJ1-5; D call uncertain. The V gene lost 6 bases and the J gene lost 3 bases, with 6 bases spanning the gap. The CDR3 runs to 12 residues. CDR1 MDHEN and CDR2 SYDVKM come from the germline V gene. The CDR3: CASSPPNQPQHF. CDR3 DNA sequence: TGTGCCAGCAGCCCACCCAATCAGCCCCAGCATTTT. Together with reference TRBV28 and TRBJ1-5, the CDR3 gives the full variable domain: DVKVTQSSRYLVKRTGEKVFLECVQDMDHENMFWYRQDPGLGLRLIYFSYDVKMKEKGDIPEGYSVSREKKERFSLILESASTNQTSMYLCASSPPNQPQHFGDGTRLSIL.

The V gene is TRBV5-1, the J gene TRBJ2-3, with TRBD2 matching 15 bases. There are 18 residues in the CDR3. CDR1 is SGHRS and CDR2 is YFSETQ in the germline V gene. Trimming cost V 4 bases and J 4 bases; bases outside gene matches: 10. In DNA form, the CDR3 reads TGCGCCAGCAGCCCCGGACTAGCGGGGGGGGCCAGAGCAGATACGCAGTATTTT. This gives the protein CASSPGLAGGARADTQYF. The variable domain in full, completed from reference TRBV5-1 and TRBJ2-3, reads KAGVTQTPRYLIKTRGQQVTLSCSPISGHRSVSWYQQTPGQGLQFLFEYFSETQRNKGNFPGRFSGRQFSNSRSEMNVSTLELGDSALYLCASSPGLAGGARADTQYFGPGTRLTVL.